Sequencing of this TCR beta chain was carried out in a study of blood T cells in healthy people across ages. Study-wide points: Possibly confounding the expanded clonotype changes was the fact that donor CMV status was unknown.

Of note for this clonotype: Antigen unknown.

Combining a sample-barcoded 5' primer with a J-beta primer mix, a second PCR ran for about 7 to 11 cycles. Unique molecular identifiers of 12 random nucleotides labeled each cDNA. MiXCR, run by TCRdb on the 5' RACE reads, gives a single entry per CDR3 protein. The sample includes 1.5 million to 2 million distinct CDR3 sequences, about 49% of them seen just once. CDR1 and CDR2 from the germline V gene are MNHEY and SVGEGT. V was clipped by 7 bases and J by 6 bases, with 19 bases between them. This CDR3 is built from 15 residues. Donation came from healthy Caucasian individuals in Russia who were aged about 6 to 100. Every sample gave at least 5.5 micrograms of total RNA when it was extracted.

The gene calls are TRBV6-2 or TRBV6-3 and TRBJ1-5; D is possibly TRBD1 (5 bases). The receptor was isolated from a woman aged 40-49 years in good health. The sequencing input was blood. Here the CDR3 DNA reads TGTGCCAGCATCCCCCAGGGTTTTGGGGGTCAGCCCCAGCATTTT. Protein: CASIPQGFGGQPQHF.